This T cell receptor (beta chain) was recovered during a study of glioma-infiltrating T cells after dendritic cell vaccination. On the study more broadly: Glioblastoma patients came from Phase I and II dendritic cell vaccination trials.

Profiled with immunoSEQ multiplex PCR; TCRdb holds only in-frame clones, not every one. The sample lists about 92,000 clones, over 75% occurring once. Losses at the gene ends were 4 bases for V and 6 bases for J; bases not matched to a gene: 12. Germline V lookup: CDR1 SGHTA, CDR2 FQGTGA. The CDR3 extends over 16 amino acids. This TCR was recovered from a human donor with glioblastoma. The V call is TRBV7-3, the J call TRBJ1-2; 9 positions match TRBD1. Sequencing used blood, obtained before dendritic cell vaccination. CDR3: CASSSVAGTGLNGYTF. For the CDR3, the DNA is TGTGCCAGCAGCTCGGTTGCCGGGACAGGGTTGAATGGCTACACCTTC.